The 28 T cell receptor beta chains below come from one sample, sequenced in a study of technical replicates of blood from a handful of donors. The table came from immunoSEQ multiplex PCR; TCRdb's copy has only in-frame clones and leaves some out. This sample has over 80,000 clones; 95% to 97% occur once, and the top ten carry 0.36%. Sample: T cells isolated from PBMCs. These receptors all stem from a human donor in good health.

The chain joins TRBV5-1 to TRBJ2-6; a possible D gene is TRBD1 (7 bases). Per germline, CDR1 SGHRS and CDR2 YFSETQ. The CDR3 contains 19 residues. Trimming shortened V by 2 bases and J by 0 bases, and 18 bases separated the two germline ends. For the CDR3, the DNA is TGCGCCAGCAGCTTCACAGGGGAGGTTTGGATCTCTGGGGCCAACGTCCTGACTTTC. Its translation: CASSFTGEVWISGANVLTF.

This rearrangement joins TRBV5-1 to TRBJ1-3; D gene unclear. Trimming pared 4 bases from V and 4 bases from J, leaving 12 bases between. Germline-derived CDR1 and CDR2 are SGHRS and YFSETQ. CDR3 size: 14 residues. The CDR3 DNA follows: TGCGCCAGCAGCCCCACTCTGTCAGGAAACACCATATATTTT. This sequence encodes CASSPTLSGNTIYF.

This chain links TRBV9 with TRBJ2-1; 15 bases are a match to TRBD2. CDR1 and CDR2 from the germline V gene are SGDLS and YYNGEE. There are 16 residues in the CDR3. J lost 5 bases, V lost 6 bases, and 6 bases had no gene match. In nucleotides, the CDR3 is TGTGCCAGCACCCCGGGACTAGCGGGAGGAAACAATGAGCAGTTCTTC. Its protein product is CASTPGLAGGNNEQFF.

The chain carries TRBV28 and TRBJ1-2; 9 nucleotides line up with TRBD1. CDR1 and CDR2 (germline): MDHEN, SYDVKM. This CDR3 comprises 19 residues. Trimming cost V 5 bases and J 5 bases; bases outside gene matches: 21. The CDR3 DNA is TGTGCCAGCAGTGGGGGCGGGGGACAGGGAAGAATAGCAATATATGGCTACACCTTC. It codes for CASSGGGGQGRIAIYGYTF.

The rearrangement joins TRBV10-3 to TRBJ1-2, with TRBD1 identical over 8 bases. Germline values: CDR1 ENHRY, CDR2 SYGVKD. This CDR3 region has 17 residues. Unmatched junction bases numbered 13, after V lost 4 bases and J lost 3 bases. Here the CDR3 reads CAISVGTGGNDDYGYTF. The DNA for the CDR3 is TGTGCCATCAGTGTCGGAACAGGGGGGAATGATGACTATGGCTACACCTTC.

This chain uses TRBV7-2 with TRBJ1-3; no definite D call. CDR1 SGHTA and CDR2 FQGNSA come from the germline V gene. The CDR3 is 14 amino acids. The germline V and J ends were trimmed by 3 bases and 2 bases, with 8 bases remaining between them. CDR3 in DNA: TGTGCCAGCAGCTTGCTCGGGGCTGGAAACACCATATATTTT. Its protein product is CASSLLGAGNTIYF.

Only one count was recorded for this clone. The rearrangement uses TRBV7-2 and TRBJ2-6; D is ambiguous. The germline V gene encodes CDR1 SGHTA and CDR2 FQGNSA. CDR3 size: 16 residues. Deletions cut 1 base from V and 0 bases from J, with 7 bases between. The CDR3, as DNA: TGTGCCAGCAGCTTAGTATCGGGCTCTGGGGCCAACGTCCTGACTTTC. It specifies CASSLVSGSGANVLTF.

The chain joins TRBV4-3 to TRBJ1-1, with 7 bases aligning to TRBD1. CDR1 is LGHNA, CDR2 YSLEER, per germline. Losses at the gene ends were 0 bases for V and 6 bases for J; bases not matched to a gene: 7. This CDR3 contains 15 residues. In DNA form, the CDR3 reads TGCGCCAGCAGCCAAGACCACAGGGGAATAGCTGAAGCTTTCTTT. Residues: CASSQDHRGIAEAFF.

The CDR3 loop reads CASSGTGLAGPTYEQYF. CDR3 nucleotide sequence: TGTGCCAGCAGCGGTACCGGACTAGCCGGGCCCACCTACGAGCAGTACTTC. The rearrangement links TRBV9 to TRBJ2-7; 8 bases align to TRBD2. Germline trimming cut 3 bases from V and 2 bases from J; bases unmatched to any gene: 13. The CDR3 is 17 amino acids. The V gene's germline CDR1 is SGDLS and CDR2 YYNGEE.

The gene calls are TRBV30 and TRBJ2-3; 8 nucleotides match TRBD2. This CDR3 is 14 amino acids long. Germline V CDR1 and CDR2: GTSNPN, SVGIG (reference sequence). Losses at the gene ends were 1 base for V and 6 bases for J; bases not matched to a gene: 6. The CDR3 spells CAWSAERELDTQYF. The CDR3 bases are TGTGCCTGGAGTGCCGAGCGGGAGCTGGATACGCAGTATTTT.

The chain's CDR3 is CAGKGTEPTGELFF. The CDR3 DNA is TGTGCCGGCAAAGGGACAGAGCCCACCGGGGAGCTGTTTTTT. The chain uses TRBV19 and TRBJ2-2; 7 nucleotides agree with TRBD1. The CDR3 consists of 14 residues. V lost 11 bases to trimming and J lost 4 bases; unmatched junction nucleotides: 10. Germline V lookup: CDR1 LNHDA, CDR2 SQIVND (reference sequence).

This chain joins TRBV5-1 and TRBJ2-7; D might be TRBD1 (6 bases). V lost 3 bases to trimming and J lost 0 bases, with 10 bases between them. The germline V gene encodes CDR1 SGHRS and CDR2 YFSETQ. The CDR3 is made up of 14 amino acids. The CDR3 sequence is CASSSTGFSYEQYF. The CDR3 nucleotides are TGCGCCAGCAGCTCGACAGGCTTCTCCTACGAGCAGTACTTC.

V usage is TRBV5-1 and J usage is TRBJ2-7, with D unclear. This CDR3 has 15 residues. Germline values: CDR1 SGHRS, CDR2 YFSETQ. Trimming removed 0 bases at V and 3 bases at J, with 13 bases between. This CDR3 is CASSLGRRNYYEQYF. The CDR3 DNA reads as TGCGCCAGCAGCTTGGGGCGCAGGAATTACTACGAGCAGTACTTC.

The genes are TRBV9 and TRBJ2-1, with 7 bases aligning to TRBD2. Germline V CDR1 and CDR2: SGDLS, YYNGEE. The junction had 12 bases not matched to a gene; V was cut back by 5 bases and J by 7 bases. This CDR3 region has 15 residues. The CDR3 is CASSSAQRERNEQFF. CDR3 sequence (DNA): TGTGCCAGCAGTTCAGCCCAGCGGGAAAGGAATGAGCAGTTCTTC.

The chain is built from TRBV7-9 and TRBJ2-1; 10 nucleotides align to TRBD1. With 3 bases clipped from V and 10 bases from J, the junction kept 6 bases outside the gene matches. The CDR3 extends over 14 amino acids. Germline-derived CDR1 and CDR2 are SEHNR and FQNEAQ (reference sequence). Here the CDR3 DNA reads TGTGCCAGCAGCTTTGGACAGGGGGGCCGGGAGCAGTTCTTC. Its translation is CASSFGQGGREQFF.

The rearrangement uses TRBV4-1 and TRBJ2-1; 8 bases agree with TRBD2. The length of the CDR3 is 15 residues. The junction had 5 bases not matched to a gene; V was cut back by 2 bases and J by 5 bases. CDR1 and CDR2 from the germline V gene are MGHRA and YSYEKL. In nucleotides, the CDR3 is TGCGCCAGCAGCCAAAGGACTAGCTTGGACAATGAGCAGTTCTTC. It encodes CASSQRTSLDNEQFF.

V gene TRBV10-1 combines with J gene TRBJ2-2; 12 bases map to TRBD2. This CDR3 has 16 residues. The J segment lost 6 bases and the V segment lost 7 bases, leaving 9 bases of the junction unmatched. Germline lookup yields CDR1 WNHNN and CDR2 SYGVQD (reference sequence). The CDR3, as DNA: TGCGCCAGCAATCCGGGACTAGCGGGTGAATCCGGGGAGCTGTTTTTT. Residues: CASNPGLAGESGELFF.

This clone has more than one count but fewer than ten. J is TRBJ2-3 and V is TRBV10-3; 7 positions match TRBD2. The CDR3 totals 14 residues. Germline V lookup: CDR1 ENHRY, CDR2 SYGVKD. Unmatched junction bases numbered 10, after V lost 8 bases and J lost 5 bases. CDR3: CAIGATSHEDTQYF. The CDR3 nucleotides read TGTGCCATCGGAGCGACTAGCCACGAAGATACGCAGTATTTT.

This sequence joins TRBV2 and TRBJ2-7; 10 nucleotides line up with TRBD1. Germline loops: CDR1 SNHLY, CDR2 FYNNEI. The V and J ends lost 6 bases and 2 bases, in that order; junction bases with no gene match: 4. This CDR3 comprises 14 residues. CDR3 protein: CASRPGQGTYEQYF. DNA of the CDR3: TGTGCCAGCAGACCGGGACAGGGGACCTACGAGCAGTACTTC. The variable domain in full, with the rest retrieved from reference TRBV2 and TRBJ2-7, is EPEVTQTPSHQVTQMGQEVILRCVPISNHLYFYWYRQILGQKVEFLVSFYNNEISEKSEIFDDQFSVERPDGSNFTLKIRSTKLEDSAMYFCASRPGQGTYEQYFGPGTRLTVT.

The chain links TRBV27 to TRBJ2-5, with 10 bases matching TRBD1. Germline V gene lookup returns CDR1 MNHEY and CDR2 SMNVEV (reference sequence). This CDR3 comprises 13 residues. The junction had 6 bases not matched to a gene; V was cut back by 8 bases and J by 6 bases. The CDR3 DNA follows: TGTGCCAGCTCATGGGACAGGGGCAAGACCCAGTACTTC. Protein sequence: CASSWDRGKTQYF.

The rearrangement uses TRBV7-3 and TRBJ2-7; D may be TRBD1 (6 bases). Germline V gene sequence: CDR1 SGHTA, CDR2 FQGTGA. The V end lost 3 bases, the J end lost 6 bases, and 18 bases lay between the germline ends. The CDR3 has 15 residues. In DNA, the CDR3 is TGTGCCAGCAGCTTTGGAATTAGGGGGTTCGCCGAGCAGTACTTC. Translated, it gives CASSFGIRGFAEQYF.

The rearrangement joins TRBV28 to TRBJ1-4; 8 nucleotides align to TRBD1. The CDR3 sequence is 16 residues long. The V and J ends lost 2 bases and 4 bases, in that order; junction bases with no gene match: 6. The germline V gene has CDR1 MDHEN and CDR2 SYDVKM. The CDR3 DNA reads TGTGCCAGCAGTTTAGGGACAGGCAGCGTTAATGAAAAACTGTTTTTT. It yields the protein CASSLGTGSVNEKLFF.

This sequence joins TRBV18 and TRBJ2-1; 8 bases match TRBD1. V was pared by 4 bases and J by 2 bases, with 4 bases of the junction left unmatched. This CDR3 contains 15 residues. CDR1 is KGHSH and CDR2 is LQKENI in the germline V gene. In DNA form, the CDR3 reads TGTGCCAGCTCACTCTCAGGGGGCGCCTACAATGAGCAGTTCTTC. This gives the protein CASSLSGGAYNEQFF.

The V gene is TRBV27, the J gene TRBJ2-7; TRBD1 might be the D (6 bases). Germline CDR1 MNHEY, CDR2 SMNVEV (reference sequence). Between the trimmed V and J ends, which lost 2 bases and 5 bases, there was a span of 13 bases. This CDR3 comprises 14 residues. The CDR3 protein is CASSLIGGDNEQYF. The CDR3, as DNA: TGTGCCAGCAGTTTAATAGGGGGAGACAACGAGCAGTACTTC.

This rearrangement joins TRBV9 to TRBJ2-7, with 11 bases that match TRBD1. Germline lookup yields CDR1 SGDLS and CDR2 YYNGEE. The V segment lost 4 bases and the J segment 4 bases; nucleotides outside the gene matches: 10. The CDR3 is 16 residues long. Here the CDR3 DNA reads TGTGCCAGCAGCCCTGGGCCGGGACAGGGGGTATACGAGCAGTACTTC. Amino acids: CASSPGPGQGVYEQYF. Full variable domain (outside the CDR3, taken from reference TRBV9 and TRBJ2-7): DSGVTQTPKHLITATGQRVTLRCSPRSGDLSVYWYQQSLDQGLQFLIQYYNGEERAKGNILERFSAQQFPDLHSELNLSSLELGDSALYFCASSPGPGQGVYEQYFGPGTRLTVT.

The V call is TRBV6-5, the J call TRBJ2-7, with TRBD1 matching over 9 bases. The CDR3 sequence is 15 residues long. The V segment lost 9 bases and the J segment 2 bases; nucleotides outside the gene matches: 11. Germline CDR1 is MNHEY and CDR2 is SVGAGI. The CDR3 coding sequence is TGTGCCAGTAGGTTGCAAGGACAGGGGACCTACGAGCAGTACTTC. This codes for CASRLQGQGTYEQYF.

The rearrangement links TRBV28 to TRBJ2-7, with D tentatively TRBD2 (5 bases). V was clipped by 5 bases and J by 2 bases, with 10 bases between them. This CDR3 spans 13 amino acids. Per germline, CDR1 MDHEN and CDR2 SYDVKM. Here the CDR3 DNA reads TGTGCCAGCAGTCTGGCCGGGACCTACGAGCAGTACTTC. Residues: CASSLAGTYEQYF.

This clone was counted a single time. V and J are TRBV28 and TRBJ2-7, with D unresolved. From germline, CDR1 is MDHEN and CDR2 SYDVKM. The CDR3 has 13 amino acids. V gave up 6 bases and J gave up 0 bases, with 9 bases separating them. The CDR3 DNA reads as TGTGCCAGCAGCAGTACCCTCTCCTACGAGCAGTACTTC. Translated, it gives CASSSTLSYEQYF.